What follows describes a single T cell receptor beta chain. What it binds is unknown. These data originate in a study of T cells in localized non-small cell lung cancer. The study's findings and limits: Sequencing covered just one tumor region, so heterogeneity cannot be ruled out. Tumor showed lower T cell clonality than uninvolved adjacent lung, where it was highest.

Using immunoSEQ multiplex PCR, the repertoire was profiled, and TCRdb retains in-frame clones only, with some absent. Of tens of thousands of clones in the sample, about 89% were seen once. This CDR3 spans 13 amino acids. Germline V gene data show CDR1 as MDHEN and CDR2 as SYDVKM. Trimming cost V 5 bases and J 3 bases, with 7 bases left between them. The receptor's source is a woman aged 40-69 years with stage I lung adenocarcinoma. This chain joins TRBV28 and TRBJ2-2; D not certain. Sequenced material: peripheral blood, taken before any cancer treatment. This CDR3 reads CASSPGDTGELFF. The CDR3 DNA is TGTGCCAGCAGTCCTGGGGACACCGGGGAGCTGTTTTTT.